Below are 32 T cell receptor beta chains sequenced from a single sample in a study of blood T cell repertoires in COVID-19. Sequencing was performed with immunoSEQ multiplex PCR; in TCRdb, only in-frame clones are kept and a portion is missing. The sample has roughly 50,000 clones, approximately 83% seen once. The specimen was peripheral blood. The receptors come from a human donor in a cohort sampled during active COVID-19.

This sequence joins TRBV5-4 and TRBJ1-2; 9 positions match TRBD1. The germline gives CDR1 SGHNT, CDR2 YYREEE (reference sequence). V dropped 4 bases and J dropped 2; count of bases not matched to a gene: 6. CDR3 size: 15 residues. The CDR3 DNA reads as TGTGCCAGCAGCCAGAACGGACAGGGGAACTATGGCTACACCTTC. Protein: CASSQNGQGNYGYTF.

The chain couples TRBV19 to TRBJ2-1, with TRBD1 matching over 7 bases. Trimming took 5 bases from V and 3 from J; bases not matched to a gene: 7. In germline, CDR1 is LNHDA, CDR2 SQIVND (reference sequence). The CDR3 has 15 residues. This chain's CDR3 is CASSEGAGFYNEQFF. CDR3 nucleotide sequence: TGTGCCAGTAGTGAGGGGGCCGGTTTCTACAATGAGCAGTTCTTC.

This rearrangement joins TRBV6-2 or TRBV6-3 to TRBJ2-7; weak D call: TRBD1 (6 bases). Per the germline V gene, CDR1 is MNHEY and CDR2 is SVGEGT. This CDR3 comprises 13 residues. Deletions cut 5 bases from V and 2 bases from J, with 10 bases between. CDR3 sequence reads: CASSVTGPYEQYF. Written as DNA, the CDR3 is TGTGCCAGCAGTGTGACAGGTCCCTACGAGCAGTACTTC.

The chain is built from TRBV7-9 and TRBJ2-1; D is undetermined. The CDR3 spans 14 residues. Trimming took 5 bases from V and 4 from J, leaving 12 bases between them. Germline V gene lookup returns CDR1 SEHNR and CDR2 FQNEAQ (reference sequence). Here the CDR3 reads CASSPHASYNEQFF. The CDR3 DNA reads TGTGCCAGCAGCCCCCACGCGAGTTACAATGAGCAGTTCTTC.

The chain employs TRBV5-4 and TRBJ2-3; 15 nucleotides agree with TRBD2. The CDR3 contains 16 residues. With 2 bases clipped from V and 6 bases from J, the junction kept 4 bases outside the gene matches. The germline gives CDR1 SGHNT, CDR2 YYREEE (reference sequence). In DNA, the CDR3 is TGTGCCAGCAGCTTAGGGACTAGCGGGAGGACGGATACGCAGTATTTT. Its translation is CASSLGTSGRTDTQYF.

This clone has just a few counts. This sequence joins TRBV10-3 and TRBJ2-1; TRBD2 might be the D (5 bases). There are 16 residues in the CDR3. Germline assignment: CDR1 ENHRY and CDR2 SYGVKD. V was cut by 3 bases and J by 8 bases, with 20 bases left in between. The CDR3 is CAISDEPWTSSDEQFF. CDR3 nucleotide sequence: TGTGCCATCAGTGATGAGCCTTGGACTTCCTCGGATGAGCAGTTCTTC.

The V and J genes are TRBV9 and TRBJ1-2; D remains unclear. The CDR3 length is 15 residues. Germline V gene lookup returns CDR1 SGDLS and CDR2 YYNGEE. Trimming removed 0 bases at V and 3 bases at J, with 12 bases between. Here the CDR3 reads CASSVEGSLDYGYTF. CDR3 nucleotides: TGTGCCAGCAGCGTAGAAGGCAGCCTAGACTATGGCTACACCTTC.

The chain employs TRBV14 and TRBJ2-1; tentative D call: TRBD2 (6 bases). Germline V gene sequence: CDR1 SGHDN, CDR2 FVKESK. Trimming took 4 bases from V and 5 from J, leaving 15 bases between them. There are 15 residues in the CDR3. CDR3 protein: CASSLGGALNNEQFF. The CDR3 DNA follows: TGTGCCAGCAGCCTCGGGGGAGCTCTAAACAATGAGCAGTTCTTC.

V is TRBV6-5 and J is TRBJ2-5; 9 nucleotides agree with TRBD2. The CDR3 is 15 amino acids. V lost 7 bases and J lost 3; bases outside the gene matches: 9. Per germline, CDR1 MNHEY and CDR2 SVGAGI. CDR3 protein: CASTGGGRAKETQYF. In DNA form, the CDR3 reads TGTGCCAGCACGGGGGGCGGGAGGGCCAAAGAGACCCAGTACTTC.

CDR3 region: CASSASGRGSYEQYF. Here the CDR3 DNA reads TGTGCCAGTAGCGCGAGCGGGAGGGGCTCCTACGAGCAGTACTTC. V gene TRBV19 combines with J gene TRBJ2-7; 10 nucleotides match TRBD2. The germline V gene has CDR1 LNHDA and CDR2 SQIVND (reference sequence). CDR3 size: 15 residues. V lost 6 bases to trimming and J lost 0 bases; unmatched junction nucleotides: 5.

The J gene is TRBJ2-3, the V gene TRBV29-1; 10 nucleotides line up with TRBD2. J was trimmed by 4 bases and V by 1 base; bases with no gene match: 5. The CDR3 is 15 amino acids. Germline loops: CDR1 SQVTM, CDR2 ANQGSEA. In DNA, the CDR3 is TGCAGCGTTGAAGGGCTAGCGGGAGTCTCAGATACGCAGTATTTT. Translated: CSVEGLAGVSDTQYF.

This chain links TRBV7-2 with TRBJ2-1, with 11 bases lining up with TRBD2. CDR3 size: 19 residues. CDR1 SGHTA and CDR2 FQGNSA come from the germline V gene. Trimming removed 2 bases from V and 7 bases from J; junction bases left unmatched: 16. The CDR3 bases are TGTGCCAGCAGCTTATCCGGGACTAGCGGCTCCCCTGCCTGGAATGAGCAGTTCTTC. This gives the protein CASSLSGTSGSPAWNEQFF.

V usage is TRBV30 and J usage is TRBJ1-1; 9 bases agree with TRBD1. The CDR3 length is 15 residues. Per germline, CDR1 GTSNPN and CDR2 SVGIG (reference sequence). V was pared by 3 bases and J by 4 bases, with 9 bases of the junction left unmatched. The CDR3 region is CAWRRQGVGATEAFF. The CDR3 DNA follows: TGTGCCTGGAGGAGACAGGGGGTAGGTGCCACTGAAGCTTTCTTT. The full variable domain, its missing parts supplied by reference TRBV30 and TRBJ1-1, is SQTIHQWPATLVQPVGSPLSLECTVEGTSNPNLYWYRQAAGRGLQLLFYSVGIGQISSEVPQNLSASRPQDRQFILSSKKLLLSDSGFYLCAWRRQGVGATEAFFGQGTRLTVV.

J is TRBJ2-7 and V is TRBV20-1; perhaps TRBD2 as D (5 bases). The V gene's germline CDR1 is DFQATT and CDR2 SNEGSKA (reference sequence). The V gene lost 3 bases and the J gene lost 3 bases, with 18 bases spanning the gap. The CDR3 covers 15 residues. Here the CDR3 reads CSASRRKRSLYEQYF. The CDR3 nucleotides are TGCAGTGCTAGTAGGCGAAAGCGGTCCCTCTACGAGCAGTACTTC.

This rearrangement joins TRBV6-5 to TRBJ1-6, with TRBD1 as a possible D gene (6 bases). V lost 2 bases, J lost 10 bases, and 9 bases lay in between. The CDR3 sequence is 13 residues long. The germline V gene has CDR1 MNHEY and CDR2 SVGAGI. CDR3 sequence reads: CASSYVRGSPLHF. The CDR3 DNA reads TGTGCCAGCAGTTACGTTAGGGGGTCACCCCTCCACTTT.

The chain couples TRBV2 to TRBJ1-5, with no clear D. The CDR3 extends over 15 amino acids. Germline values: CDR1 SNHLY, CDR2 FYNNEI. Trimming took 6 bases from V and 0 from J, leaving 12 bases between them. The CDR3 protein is CASSDREYSNQPQHF. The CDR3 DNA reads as TGTGCCAGCAGCGACCGGGAATATAGCAATCAGCCCCAGCATTTT.

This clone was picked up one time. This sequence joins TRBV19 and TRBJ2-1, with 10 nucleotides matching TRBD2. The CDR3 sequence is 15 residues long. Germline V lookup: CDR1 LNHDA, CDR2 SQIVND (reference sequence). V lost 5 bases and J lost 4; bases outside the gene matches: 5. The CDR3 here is CASSPSGRRYNEQFF. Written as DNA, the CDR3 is TGTGCCAGTAGTCCTAGCGGGAGAAGATACAATGAGCAGTTCTTC. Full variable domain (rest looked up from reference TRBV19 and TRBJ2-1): DGGITQSPKYLFRKEGQNVTLSCEQNLNHDAMYWYRQDPGQGLRLIYYSQIVNDFQKGDIAEGYSVSREKKESFPLTVTSAQKNPTAFYLCASSPSGRRYNEQFFGPGTRLTVL.

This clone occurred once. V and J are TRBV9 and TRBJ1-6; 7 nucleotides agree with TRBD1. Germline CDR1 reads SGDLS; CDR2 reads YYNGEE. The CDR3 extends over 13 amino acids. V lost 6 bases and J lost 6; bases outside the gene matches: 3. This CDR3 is CASTRDSNSPLHF. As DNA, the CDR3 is TGTGCCAGCACTAGGGACAGTAATTCACCCCTCCACTTT.

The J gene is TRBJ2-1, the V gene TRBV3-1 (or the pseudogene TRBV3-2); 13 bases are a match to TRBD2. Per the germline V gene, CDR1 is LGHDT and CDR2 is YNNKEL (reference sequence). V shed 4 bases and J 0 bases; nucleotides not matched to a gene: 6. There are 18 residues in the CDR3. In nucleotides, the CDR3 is TGTGCCAGCAGCCCGACTAGCGGGAGGCCCAGCTCCTACAATGAGCAGTTCTTC. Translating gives CASSPTSGRPSSYNEQFF.

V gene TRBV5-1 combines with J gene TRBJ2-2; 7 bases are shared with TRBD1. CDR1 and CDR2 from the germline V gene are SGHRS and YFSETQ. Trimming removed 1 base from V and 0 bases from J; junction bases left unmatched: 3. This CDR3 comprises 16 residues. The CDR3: CASSLMGQSNTGELFF. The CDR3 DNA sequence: TGCGCCAGCAGCTTGATGGGACAGTCGAACACCGGGGAGCTGTTTTTT.

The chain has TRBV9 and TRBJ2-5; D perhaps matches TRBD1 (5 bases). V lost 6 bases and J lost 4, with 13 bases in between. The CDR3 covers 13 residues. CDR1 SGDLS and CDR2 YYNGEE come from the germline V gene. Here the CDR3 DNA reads TGTGCCAGCAATCGTCAGGGTGGAGAGACCCAGTACTTC. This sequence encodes CASNRQGGETQYF.

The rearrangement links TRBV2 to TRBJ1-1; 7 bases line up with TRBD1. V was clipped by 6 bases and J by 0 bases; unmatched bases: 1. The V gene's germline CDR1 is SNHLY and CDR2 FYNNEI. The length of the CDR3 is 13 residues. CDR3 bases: TGTGCCAGCAGGACAGGGATGAACACTGAAGCTTTCTTT. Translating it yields CASRTGMNTEAFF.

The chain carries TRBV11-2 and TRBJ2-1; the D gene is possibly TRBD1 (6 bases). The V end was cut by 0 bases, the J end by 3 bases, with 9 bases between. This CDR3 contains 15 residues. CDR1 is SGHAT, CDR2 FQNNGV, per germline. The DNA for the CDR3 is TGTGCCAGCAGCTTAGACGAACAGGGCTACAATGAGCAGTTCTTC. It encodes CASSLDEQGYNEQFF.

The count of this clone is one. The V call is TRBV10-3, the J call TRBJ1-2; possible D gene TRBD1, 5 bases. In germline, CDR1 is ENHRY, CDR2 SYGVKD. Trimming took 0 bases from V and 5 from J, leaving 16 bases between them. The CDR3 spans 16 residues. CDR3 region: CAISESPKGMEYGYTF. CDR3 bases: TGTGCCATCAGTGAGTCGCCTAAGGGGATGGAGTATGGCTACACCTTC.

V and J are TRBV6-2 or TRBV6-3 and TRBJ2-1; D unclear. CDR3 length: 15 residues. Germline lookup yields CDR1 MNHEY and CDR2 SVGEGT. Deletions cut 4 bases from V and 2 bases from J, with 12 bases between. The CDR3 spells CASSLALPPYNEQFF. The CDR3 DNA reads TGTGCCAGCAGTTTAGCCCTACCGCCCTACAATGAGCAGTTCTTC.

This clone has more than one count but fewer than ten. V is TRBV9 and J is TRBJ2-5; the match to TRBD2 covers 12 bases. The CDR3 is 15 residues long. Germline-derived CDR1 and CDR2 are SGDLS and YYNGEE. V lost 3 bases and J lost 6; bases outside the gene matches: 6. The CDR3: CASSADGLAGKTQYF. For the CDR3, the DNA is TGTGCCAGCAGCGCGGACGGACTAGCGGGAAAGACCCAGTACTTC.

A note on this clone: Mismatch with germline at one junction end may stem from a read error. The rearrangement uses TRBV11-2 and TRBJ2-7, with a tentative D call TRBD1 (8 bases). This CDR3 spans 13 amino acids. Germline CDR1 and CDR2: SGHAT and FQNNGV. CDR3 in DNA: TGTGCCAGCAGCTTAGAATTCACAGGGGGACTACTCTTC. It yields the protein CASSLEFTGGLLF.

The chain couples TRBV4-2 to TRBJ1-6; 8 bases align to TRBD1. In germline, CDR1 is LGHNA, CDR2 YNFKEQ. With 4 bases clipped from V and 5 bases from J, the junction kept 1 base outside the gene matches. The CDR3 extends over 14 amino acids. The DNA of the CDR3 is TGTGCCAGCAGCCCGACAGGGGATAATTCACCCCTCCACTTT. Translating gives CASSPTGDNSPLHF.

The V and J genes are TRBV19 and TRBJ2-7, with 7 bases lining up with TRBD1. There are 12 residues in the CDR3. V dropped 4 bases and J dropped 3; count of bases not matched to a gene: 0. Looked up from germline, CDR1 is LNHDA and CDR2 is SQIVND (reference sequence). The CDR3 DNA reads TGTGCCAGTAGTAACAGGGGCTACGAGCAGTACTTC. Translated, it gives CASSNRGYEQYF.

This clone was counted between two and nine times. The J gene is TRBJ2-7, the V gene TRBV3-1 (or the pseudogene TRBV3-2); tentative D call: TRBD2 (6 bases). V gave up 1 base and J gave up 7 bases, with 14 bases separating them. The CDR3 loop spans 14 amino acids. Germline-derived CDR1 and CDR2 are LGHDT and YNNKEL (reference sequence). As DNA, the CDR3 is TGTGCCAGCAGCCAAGTACGGGGGAGAAGTGAGCAGTACTTC. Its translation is CASSQVRGRSEQYF.

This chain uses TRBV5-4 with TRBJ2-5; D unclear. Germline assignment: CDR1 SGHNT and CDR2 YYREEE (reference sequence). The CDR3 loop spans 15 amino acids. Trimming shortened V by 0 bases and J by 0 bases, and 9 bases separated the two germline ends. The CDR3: CASSLALGNQETQYF. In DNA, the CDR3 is TGTGCCAGCAGCTTGGCTCTGGGCAACCAAGAGACCCAGTACTTC.

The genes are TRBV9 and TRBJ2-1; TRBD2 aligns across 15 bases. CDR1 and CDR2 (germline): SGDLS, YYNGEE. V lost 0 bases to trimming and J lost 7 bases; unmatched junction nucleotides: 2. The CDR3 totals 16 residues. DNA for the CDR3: TGTGCCAGCAGCGTAGTTGGGACTAGCGGGAGGAATGAGCAGTTCTTC. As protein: CASSVVGTSGRNEQFF.